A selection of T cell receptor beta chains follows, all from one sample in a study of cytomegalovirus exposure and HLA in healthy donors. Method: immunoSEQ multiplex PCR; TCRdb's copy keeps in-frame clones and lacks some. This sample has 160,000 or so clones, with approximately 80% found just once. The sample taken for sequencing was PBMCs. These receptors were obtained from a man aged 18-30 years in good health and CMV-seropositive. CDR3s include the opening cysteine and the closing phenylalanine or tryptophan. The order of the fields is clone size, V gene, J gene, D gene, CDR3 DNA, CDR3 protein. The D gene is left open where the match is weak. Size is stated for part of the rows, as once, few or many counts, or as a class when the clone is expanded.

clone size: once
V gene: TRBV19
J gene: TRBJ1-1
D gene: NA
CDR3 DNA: TGTGCCAGTAGTAAGACAGCTGAAGCTTTCTTT
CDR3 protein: CASSKTAEAFF

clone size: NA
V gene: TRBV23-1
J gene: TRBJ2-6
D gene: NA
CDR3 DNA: TGCGCCAGCAGTCAATCGGGCCCAGGAATCTCTGGGGCCAACGGCCTGACTTTC
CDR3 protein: CASSQSGPGISGANGLTF

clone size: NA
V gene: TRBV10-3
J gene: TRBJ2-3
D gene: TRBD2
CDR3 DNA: TGTGCCATCAGTGAGTCAGCCGGACTAGCGGGAGTATTGGGTGGCACAGATACGCAGTATTTT
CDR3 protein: CAISESAGLAGVLGGTDTQYF

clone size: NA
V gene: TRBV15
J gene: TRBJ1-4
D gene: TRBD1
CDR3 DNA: TGTGCCACCAGCTCAACAGACAGGGGAGAGGGGACTAATGAAAAACTGTTTTTT
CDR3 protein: CATSSTDRGEGTNEKLFF

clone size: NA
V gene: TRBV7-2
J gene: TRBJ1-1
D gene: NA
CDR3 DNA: TGTGCCAGCGGGGACAACGAAGCTTTCTTT
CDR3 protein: CASGDNEAFF

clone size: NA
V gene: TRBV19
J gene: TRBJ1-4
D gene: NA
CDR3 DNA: TGTGCCAGTAGTTCCCGGCCGTGGGGAGAGGAAAAACTGTTTTTT
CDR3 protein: CASSSRPWGEEKLFF

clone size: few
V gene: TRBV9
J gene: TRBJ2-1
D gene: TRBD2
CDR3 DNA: TGTGCCAGCAGCGTAGAGGGACAACTAGCGGGCGGCTCCTACAATGAGCAGTTCTTC
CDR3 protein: CASSVEGQLAGGSYNEQFF

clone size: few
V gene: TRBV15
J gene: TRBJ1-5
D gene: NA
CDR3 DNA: TGTGCCACCAGCAGAGGGGGGGAATGGATGTTTAGCAATCAGCCCCAGCATTTT
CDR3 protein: CATSRGGEWMFSNQPQHF

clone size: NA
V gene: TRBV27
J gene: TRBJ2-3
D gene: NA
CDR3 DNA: TGTGCCAGCAGGCGCGGGACAGATACGCAGTATTTT
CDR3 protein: CASRRGTDTQYF

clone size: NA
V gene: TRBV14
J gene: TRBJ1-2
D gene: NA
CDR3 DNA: TGTGCCAGCAGCCAAGATTTTGGAGGGCTGCCCTATGGCTACACCTTC
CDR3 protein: CASSQDFGGLPYGYTF

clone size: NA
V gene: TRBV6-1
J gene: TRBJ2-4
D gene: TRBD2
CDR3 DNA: TGTGCCAGCTCGGCGGGAGTAGGCAAAAACATTCAGTACTTC
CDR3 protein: CASSAGVGKNIQYF

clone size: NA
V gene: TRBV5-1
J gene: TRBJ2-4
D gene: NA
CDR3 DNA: TGCGCCAGCAGCTTGGGCAATCTAAGAGGCGGAGACATTCAGTACTTC
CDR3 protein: CASSLGNLRGGDIQYF

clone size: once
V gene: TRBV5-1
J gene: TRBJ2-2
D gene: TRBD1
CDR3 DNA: TGCGCCAGCAGCTCGGGACAGGGGGTTGGGGAGCTGTTTTTT
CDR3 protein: CASSSGQGVGELFF

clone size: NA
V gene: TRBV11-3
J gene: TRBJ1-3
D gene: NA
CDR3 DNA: TGTGCCAGCAGCTTGGGCACCCCTGGAAACACCATATATTTT
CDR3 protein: CASSLGTPGNTIYF

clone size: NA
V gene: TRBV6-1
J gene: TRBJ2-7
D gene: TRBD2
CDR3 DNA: TGTGCCAGCAGTGCTAGCGGGAGTTACGAGCAGTACTTC
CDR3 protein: CASSASGSYEQYF

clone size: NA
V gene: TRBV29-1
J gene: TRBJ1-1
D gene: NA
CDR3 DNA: TGCAGCGTTGAAGGGGACACGATGATGAACACTGAAGCTTTCTTT
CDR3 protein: CSVEGDTMMNTEAFF

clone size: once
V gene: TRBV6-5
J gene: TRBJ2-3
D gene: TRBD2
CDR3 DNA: TGTGCCAGCAGAAACAGCGGGGGGGCATTGGATACGCAGTATTTT
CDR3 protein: CASRNSGGALDTQYF

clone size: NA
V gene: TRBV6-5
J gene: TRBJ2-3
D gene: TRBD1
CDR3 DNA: TGTGCCAGCAGGGGACAGGGGGCGGATACGCAGTATTTT
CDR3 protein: CASRGQGADTQYF

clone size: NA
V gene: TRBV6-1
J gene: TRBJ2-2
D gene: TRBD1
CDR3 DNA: TGTGCCAGCAGGACAGGGATTTTGGCGGCCGGGGAGCTGTTTTTT
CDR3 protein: CASRTGILAAGELFF

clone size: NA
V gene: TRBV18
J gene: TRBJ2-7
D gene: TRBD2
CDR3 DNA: TGTGCCAGCTCACGGGACTACCACTCCTACGAGCAGTACTTC
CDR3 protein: CASSRDYHSYEQYF

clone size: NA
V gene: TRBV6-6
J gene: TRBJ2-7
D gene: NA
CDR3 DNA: TGTGCCAGCAGTTCCGCCGGCTACGAGCAGTACTTC
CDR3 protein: CASSSAGYEQYF

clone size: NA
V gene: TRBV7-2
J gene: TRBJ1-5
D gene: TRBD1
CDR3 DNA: TGTGCCAGCAGCCCGTTTCAGACAGGGGCCAATCAGCCCCAGCATTTT
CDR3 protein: CASSPFQTGANQPQHF

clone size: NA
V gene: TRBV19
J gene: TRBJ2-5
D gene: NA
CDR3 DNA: TGTGCCAGTAGTATAGATCCCAACAGGCGGTTGGGCGAGACCCAGTACTTC
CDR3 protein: CASSIDPNRRLGETQYF

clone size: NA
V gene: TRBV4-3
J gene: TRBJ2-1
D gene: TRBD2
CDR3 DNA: TGCGCCAGCAGCCAGCGGGAGAGCTCCTACAATGAGCAGTTCTTC
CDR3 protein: CASSQRESSYNEQFF

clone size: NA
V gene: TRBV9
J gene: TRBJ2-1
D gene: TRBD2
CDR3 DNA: TGTGCCAGCAGCGTAGGACCTAGCGGGGGGGCCGATGAGCAGTTCTTC
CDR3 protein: CASSVGPSGGADEQFF

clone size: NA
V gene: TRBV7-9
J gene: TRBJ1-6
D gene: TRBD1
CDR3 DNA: TGTGCCAGCAGCGCGCAGAACCCGGGACAGGGGAGCTCACCCCTCCACTTT
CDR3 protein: CASSAQNPGQGSSPLHF

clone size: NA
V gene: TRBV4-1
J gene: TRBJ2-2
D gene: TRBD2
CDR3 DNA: TGCGCCAGCAGCCGAGGGGCAGCGGGAGAGAACACCGGGGAGCTGTTTTTT
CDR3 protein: CASSRGAAGENTGELFF

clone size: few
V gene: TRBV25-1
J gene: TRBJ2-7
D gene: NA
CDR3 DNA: TGTGCCAGCAGTGAATTTGGTAACAGGGCCTACGAGCAGTACTTC
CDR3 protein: CASSEFGNRAYEQYF

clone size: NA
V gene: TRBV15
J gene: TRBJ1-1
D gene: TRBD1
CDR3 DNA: TGTGCCACCAGCAGAGATATATCCGGGACAGGGGGCTTCGGAGCTTTCTTT
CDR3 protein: CATSRDISGTGGFGAFF

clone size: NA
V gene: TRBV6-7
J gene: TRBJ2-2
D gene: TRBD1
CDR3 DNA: TGTGCCAGCACCCACCTTCGGGACAGGAACACCGGGGAGCTGTTTTTT
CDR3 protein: CASTHLRDRNTGELFF

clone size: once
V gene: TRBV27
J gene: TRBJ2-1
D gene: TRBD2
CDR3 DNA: TGTGCCAGCAGTTTATCCGCGGGAGGCGTTAGGAATGAGCAGTTCTTC
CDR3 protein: CASSLSAGGVRNEQFF

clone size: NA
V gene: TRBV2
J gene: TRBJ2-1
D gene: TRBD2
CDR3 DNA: TGTGCCAGCAAGATAGCGGGAGGCTACAATGAGCAGTTCTTC
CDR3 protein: CASKIAGGYNEQFF

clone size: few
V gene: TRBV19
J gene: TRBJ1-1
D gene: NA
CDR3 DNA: TGTGCCAGTCGGAGGGCAGCTACGAACACTGAAGCTTTCTTT
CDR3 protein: CASRRAATNTEAFF

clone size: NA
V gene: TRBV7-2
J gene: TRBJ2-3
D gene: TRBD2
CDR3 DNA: TGTGCCAGCACCCCGGTAGTAGCGGGGGGTGGTACTCTAGATACGCAGTATTTT
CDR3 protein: CASTPVVAGGGTLDTQYF

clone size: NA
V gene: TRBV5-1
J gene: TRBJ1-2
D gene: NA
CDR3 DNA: TGCGCCAGCAGCTTGGGACAGGACGTAGGCGGCTACACCTTC
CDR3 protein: CASSLGQDVGGYTF

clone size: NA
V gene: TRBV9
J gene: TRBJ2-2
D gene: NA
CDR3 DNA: TGTGCCAGCAGCGCCCTAGGTACCGGGGAGCTGTTTTTT
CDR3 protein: CASSALGTGELFF

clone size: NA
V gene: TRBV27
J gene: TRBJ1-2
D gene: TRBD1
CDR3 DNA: TGTGCCAGCAGACAGGGGTTTGGTGGCTACACCTTC
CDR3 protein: CASRQGFGGYTF

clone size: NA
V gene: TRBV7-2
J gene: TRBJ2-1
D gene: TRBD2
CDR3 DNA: TGTGCCAGCAGCCCACTATGGACTAGCGGAGACAATGAGCAGTTCTTC
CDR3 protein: CASSPLWTSGDNEQFF

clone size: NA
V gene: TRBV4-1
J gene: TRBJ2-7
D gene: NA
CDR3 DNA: TGCGCCAGCAGCCAGGGCTTGGGGCACTACGAGCAGTACTTC
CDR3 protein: CASSQGLGHYEQYF

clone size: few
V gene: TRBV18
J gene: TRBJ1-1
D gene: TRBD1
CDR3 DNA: TGTGCCAGCTCATCGCAGGGGGGCTCTGAAGCTTTCTTT
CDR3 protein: CASSSQGGSEAFF

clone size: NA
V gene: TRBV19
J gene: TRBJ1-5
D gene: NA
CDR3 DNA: TGTGCCAGTAGTATAGGGCAGGAACTAGGTATTTTCCGTCAGCCCCAGCATTTT
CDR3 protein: CASSIGQELGIFRQPQHF

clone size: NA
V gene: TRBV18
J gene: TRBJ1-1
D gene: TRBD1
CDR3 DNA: TGTGCCAGCTCAGGGACAGGGACGTACACTGAAGCTTTCTTT
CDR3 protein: CASSGTGTYTEAFF

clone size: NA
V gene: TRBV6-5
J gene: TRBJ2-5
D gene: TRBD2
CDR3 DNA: TGTGCCAGCAGTTTGATAGCGGGAGGGGAACTGGAGACCCAGTACTTC
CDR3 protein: CASSLIAGGELETQYF

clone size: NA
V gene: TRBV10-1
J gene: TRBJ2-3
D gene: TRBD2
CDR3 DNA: TGCGCCAGCAGTGAACTAGCGGGAAGCACAGATACGCAGTATTTT
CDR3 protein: CASSELAGSTDTQYF

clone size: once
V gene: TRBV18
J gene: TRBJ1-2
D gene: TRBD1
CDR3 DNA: TGTGCCAGCTCACCACCGGGACAGGGGATCTTGAGAGATGGCTACACCTTC
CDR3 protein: CASSPPGQGILRDGYTF